These 3 T cell receptor beta chains share one sample of origin, sequenced in a study of control samples from healthy donors and cancer patients. Repertoires were generated with immunoSEQ multiplex PCR, while TCRdb's copy carries only in-frame clones and drops some. The table includes some 160,000 clones, around 96% detected once. The sample was blood. These receptors were collected from a woman in her 40s in good health.

The chain carries TRBV25-1 and TRBJ2-3, with D possibly matching TRBD2 (6 bases). The CDR3 loop spans 18 amino acids. Between the trimmed V and J ends, which lost 8 bases and 0 bases, there was a span of 24 bases. Germline CDR1 MGHDK, CDR2 SYGVNS. CDR3 sequence reads: CASGPTQQEGPSTDTQYF. CDR3 in DNA: TGTGCCAGCGGACCCACCCAGCAGGAGGGCCCTAGCACAGATACGCAGTATTTT.

This chain joins TRBV18 and TRBJ1-1; D remains unclear. V was pared by 2 bases and J by 4 bases, with 14 bases between. Germline V gene lookup returns CDR1 KGHSH and CDR2 LQKENI. The CDR3 totals 15 residues. The CDR3 region is CASSPSSPGLTEAFF. As DNA, the CDR3 is TGTGCCAGCTCACCAAGTAGCCCAGGACTCACTGAAGCTTTCTTT.

The J gene is TRBJ2-3, the V gene TRBV6-2 or TRBV6-3, with D perhaps TRBD2 (5 bases). Germline CDR1 is MNHEY and CDR2 is SVGEGT. This CDR3 has 15 residues. V shed 0 bases and J shed 3 bases, with 10 bases lying between them. The DNA of the CDR3 is TGTGCCAGCAGTTACTCGTGGTCGGGAACAGATACGCAGTATTTT. This translates into CASSYSWSGTDTQYF.